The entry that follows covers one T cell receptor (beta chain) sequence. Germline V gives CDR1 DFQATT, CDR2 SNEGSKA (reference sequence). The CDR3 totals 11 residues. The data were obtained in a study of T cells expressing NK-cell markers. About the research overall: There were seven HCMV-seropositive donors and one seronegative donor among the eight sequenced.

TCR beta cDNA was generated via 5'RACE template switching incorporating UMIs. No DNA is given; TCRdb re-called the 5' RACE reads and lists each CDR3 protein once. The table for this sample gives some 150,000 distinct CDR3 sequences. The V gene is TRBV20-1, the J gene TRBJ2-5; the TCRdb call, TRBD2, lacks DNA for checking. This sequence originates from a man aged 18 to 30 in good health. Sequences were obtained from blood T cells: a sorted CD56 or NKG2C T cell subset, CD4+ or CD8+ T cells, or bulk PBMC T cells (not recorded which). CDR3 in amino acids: CSKLAVETQYF.